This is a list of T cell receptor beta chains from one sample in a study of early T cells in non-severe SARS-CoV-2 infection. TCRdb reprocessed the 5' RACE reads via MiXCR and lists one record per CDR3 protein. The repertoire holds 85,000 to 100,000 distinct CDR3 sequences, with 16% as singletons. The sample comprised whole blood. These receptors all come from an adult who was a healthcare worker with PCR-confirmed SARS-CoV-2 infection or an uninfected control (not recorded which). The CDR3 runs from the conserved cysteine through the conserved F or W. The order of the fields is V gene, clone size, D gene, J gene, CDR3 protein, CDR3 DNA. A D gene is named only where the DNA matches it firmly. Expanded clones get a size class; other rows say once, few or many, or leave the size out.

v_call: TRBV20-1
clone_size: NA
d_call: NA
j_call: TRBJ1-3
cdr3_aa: CSARDLGGLGNTIYF
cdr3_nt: TGCAGTGCTAGAGATCTGGGGGGGCTAGGAAACACCATATATTTT

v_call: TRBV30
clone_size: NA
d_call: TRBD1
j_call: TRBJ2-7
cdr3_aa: CAWSSNSGTGGREQYF
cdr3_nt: TGTGCCTGGAGTTCTAACTCCGGGACAGGGGGCCGCGAGCAGTACTTC

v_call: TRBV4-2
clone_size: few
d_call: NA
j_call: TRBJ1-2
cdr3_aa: CASSQELRLANYGYTF
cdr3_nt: TGTGCCAGCAGCCAAGAATTGCGCCTGGCTAACTATGGCTACACCTTC

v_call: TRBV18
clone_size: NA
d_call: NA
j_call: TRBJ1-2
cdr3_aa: CASSPSDGYGYTF
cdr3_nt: TGTGCCAGCTCACCTTCGGACGGGTATGGCTACACCTTC

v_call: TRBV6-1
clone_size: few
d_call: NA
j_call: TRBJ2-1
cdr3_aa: CASNGGNEQFF
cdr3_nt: TGTGCCAGCAACGGGGGCAATGAGCAGTTCTTC

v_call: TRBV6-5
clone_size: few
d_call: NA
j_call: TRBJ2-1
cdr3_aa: CASSSAGSSSYNEQFF
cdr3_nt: TGTGCCAGCAGTTCAGCGGGCTCGAGCTCCTACAATGAGCAGTTCTTC

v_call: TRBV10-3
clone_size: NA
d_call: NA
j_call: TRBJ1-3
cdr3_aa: CAITEPRPGASGNTIYF
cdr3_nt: TGTGCCATCACTGAGCCCAGGCCCGGTGCCTCTGGAAACACCATATATTTT

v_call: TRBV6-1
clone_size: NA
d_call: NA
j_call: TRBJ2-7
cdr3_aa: CATETETTYEQYF
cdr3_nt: TGTGCCACCGAGACGGAGACTACCTACGAGCAGTACTTC

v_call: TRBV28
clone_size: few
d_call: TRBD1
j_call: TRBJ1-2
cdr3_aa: CASSFEGARGYTF
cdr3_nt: TGTGCCAGCAGTTTCGAGGGGGCGCGCGGCTACACCTTC

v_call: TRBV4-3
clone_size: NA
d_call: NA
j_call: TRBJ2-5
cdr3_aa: CASSQRERAGETQYF
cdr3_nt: TGCGCCAGCAGCCAGAGGGAGAGGGCCGGGGAGACCCAGTACTTC

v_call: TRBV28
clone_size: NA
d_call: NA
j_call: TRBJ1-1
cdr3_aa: CASSVRGGTEAFF
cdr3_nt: TGTGCCAGCAGTGTTCGGGGAGGAACTGAAGCTTTCTTT

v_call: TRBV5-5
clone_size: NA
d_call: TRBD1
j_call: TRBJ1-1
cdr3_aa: CASSSTGANTEAFF
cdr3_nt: TGTGCCAGCAGCTCGACAGGGGCGAACACTGAAGCTTTCTTT

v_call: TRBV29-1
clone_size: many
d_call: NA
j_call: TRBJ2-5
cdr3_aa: CSVEDQDTPRTQYF
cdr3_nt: TGCAGCGTTGAAGATCAGGACACCCCGAGGACCCAGTACTTC

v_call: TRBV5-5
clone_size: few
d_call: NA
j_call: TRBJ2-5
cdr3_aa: CASRFDSILQETQYF
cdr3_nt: TGTGCCAGCAGATTTGACAGCATTCTTCAAGAGACCCAGTACTTC

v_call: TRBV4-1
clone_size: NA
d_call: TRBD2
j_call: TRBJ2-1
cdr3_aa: CASSQGSGSTSYNEQFF
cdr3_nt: TGCGCCAGCAGCCAGGGTAGCGGGAGTACCTCCTACAATGAGCAGTTCTTC

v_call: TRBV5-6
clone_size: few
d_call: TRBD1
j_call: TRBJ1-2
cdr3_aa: CASSPGTGIFGYTF
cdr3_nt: TGTGCCAGCAGCCCCGGGACAGGGATATTTGGCTACACCTTC

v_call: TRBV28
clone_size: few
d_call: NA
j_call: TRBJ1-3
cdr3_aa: CASTPPGEWNTIYF
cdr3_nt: TGTGCCAGCACCCCACCAGGTGAATGGAACACCATATATTTT

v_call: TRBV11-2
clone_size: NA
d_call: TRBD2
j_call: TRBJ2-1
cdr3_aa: CASRLGLADSLNEQFF
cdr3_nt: TGTGCCAGCAGACTAGGACTAGCGGATTCCTTAAATGAGCAGTTCTTC

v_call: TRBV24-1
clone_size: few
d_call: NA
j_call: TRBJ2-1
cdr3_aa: CATSDHRGYNEQFF
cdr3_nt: TGTGCCACCAGTGATCATCGGGGATACAATGAGCAGTTCTTC

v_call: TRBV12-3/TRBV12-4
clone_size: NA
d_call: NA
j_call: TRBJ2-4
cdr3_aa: CASSLGEREYF
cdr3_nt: TGTGCCAGCAGTCTTGGTGAGAGGGAGTACTTC

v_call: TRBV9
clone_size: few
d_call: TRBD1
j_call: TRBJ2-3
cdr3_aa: CASSSPQGDTQYF
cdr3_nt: TGTGCCAGCAGCTCACCACAGGGGGATACGCAGTATTTT

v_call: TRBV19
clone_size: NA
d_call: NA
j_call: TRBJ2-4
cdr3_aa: CASRGAGLSLGDIQYF
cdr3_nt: TGTGCCAGCCGAGGGGCGGGACTCTCCCTCGGGGACATTCAGTACTTC

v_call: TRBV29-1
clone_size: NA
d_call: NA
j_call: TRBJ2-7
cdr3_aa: CSVSRLDNHEQYF
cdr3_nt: TGCAGCGTCTCAAGACTCGACAACCACGAGCAGTACTTC

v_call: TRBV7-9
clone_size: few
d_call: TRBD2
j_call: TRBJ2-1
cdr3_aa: CASSSFSGGADEQFF
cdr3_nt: TGTGCCAGCAGCTCATTTAGCGGGGGGGCGGATGAGCAGTTCTTC

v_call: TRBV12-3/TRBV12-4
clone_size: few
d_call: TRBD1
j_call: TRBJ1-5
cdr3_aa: CASSPGTEAQPQHF
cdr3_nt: TGTGCCAGCAGTCCAGGGACAGAGGCTCAGCCCCAGCATTTT

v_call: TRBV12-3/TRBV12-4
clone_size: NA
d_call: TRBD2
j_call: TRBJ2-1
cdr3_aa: CASSDRGSGSHEQFF
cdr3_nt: TGTGCCAGCAGTGACCGGGGTAGCGGGAGCCATGAGCAGTTCTTC

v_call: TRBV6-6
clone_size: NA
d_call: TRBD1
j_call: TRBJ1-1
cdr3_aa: CASSSRTGYTEAFF
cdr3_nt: TGTGCCAGCAGTTCCAGGACAGGGTACACTGAAGCTTTCTTT

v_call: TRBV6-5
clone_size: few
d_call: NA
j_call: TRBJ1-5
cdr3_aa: CASSPAGLGINNQPQHF
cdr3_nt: TGTGCCAGCAGTCCCGCCGGTTTAGGGATTAACAATCAGCCCCAGCATTTT

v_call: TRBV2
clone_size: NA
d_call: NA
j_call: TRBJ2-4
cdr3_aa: CASSERWNIQYF
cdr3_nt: TGTGCCAGCAGTGAAAGGTGGAACATTCAGTACTTC

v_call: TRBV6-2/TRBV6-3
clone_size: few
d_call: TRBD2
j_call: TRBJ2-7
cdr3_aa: CASSPSAGAYEQYF
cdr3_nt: TGTGCCAGCAGCCCTTCCGCGGGGGCCTACGAGCAGTACTTC

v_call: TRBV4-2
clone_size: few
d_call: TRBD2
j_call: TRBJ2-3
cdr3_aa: CASSQVGSGGHLDTQYF
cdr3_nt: TGTGCCAGCAGCCAAGTTGGAAGCGGGGGGCACCTGGATACGCAGTATTTT

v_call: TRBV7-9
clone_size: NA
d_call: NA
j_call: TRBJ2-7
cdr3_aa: CASAPGHGDEQYF
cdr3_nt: TGTGCCAGCGCTCCGGGCCATGGCGACGAGCAGTACTTC

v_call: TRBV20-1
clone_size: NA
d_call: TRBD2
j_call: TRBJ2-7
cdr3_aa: CSASLAGLAGDEQYF
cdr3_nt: TGCAGTGCTTCCCTAGCCGGGCTAGCGGGAGACGAGCAGTACTTC

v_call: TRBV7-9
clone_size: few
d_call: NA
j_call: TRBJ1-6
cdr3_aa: CASSLERGHSDSPLHF
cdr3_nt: TGTGCCAGCAGCTTAGAGAGAGGACACTCGGATTCACCCCTCCACTTT

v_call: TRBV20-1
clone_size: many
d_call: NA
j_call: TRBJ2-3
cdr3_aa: CSARDPADTQYF
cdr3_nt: TGCAGTGCTAGAGATCCGGCGGATACGCAGTATTTT

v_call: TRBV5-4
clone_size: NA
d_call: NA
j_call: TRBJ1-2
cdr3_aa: CASSPTPTSNYGYTF
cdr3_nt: TGTGCCAGCAGCCCCACCCCTACCTCTAACTATGGCTACACCTTC

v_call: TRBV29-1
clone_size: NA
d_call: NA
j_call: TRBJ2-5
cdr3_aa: CSVVGDQETQYF
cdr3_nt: TGCAGCGTCGTGGGGGACCAAGAGACCCAGTACTTC

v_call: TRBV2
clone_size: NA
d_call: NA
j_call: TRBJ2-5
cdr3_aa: CASSAQETQYF
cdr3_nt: TGTGCCAGCAGTGCACAAGAGACCCAGTACTTC